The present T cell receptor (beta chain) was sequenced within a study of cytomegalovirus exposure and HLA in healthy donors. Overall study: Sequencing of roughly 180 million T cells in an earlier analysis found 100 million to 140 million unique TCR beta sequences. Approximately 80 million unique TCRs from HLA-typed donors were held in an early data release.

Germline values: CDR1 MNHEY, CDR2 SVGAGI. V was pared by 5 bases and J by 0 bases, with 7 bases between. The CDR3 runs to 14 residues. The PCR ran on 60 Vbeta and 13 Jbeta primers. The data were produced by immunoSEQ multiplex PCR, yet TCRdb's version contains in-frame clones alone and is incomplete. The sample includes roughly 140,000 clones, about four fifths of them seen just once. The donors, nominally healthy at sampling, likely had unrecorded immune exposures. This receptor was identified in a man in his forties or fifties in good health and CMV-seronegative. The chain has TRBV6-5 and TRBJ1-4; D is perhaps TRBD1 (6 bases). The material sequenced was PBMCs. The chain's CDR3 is CASSRTATNEKLFF. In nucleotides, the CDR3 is TGTGCCAGCAGTAGGACAGCAACTAATGAAAAACTGTTTTTT.